This T cell receptor beta chain was obtained from a study of vaccination and CD4 T cells after COVID-19. Background on the study: Median draw time for post-COVID samples was roughly 96 days post-diagnosis (range 35 to 161).

This clonotype was detected only once. Its antigen remains unknown. Researchers used the Oncomine TCR Beta short-read assay to sequence DNA from cultured CD4+ T cells. Once CD4+ T cells had been cultured, genomic DNA was extracted from them. TCRdb redid the calling of the PCR reads with MiXCR, one entry per CDR3 protein. The sample records some 23,000 distinct CDR3 sequences, 25% to 35% being singletons. Time point specified: late sampling 161 to 241 days after vaccination in a few convalescent patients. Treatment meaning: roughly 11-day PBMC culture with coronavirus spike peptide pools or control peptides (ViraFEST assay). This CDR3 has 15 residues. V lost 2 bases, J lost 0 bases, and 10 bases lay in between. CDR1 and CDR2 (germline): KGHSH, LQKENI.

Source: CD4+ T cells from blood, cultured in vitro, taken about 7 months after SARS-CoV-2 vaccination. The rearrangement joins TRBV18 to TRBJ1-2, with unresolved D. The sequence came from a human donor who had recovered from COVID-19. In DNA, the CDR3 is TGTGCCAGCTCACCAGCAGTTTCTACTAACTATGGCTACACCTTC. It yields the protein CASSPAVSTNYGYTF.